A selection of T cell receptor beta chains follows, all from one sample in a study of control samples from healthy donors and cancer patients. The table came from immunoSEQ multiplex PCR; TCRdb's copy has only in-frame clones and leaves some out. The table includes about 140,000 clones, about nine tenths detected once. Sequenced: blood. These receptors all stem from a man younger than 45 in good health. Both conserved end residues are trimmed from each CDR3.

v_gene	j_gene	CDR3aa
TRBV28	TRBJ2-2	ASSKPYLGYGGTGELF
TRBV29-1	TRBJ2-1	SVDFGRSYNEQF
TRBV7-2	TRBJ2-4	ASSSSFTIQY
TRBV7-9	TRBJ2-7	ASSLGSSSYEQY
TRBV7-2	TRBJ2-5	ASSFPIGGQETQY
TRBV13	TRBJ2-1	ASSPGAGGLDEQF
TRBV2	TRBJ1-6	ASLLGYSPLH
TRBV6-5	TRBJ2-7	ASSYLAGSSYEQY
TRBV9	TRBJ2-1	ASSTGTKLAGGSYNEQF
TRBV7-9	TRBJ2-7	ASSLARGIYYEQY
TRBV6-5	TRBJ2-5	ASRTPGGQETQY
TRBV11-3	TRBJ1-1	ASSSIRGGGTEAF
TRBV6-1	TRBJ1-3	ASREDRVGNTIY
TRBV11-2	TRBJ2-1	ASSLDRGAGANEQF
TRBV29-1	TRBJ2-1	SVEGVDYNEQF
TRBV2	TRBJ1-1	ATSPDRVGTEAF
TRBV2	TRBJ1-1	ASSPGVNTEAF
TRBV28	TRBJ1-1	ASSLLRGSITEAF
TRBV7-2	TRBJ1-5	ASSLGQGNQPQH
TRBV30	TRBJ2-7	AWEPRGVRYEQY
TRBV4-3	TRBJ2-1	ASSQVALAGEQF
TRBV9	TRBJ1-4	ASSVTGDEREKLF
TRBV19	TRBJ2-7	ASSRDSYEQY
TRBV7-2	TRBJ1-1	ASSTRQQNTEAF
TRBV5-1	TRBJ2-7	ASSLGVGLAYEQY
TRBV12-3/TRBV12-4	TRBJ1-5	ASRADGGQPQH
TRBV7-9	TRBJ1-2	ASSLGQSIGYT
TRBV7-3	TRBJ2-1	ASSSRHNEQF
TRBV4-1	TRBJ2-5	ASSQDSDRGQETQY
TRBV6-2/TRBV6-3	TRBJ2-2	ASSYSIHTANTGELF
TRBV6-2/TRBV6-3	TRBJ1-1	ASSPSGQQNTEAF
TRBV19	TRBJ1-1	ASSIPRMNTEAF
TRBV5-1	TRBJ2-5	ASSSMTSGSETQY
TRBV6-4	TRBJ2-1	ASSDGASGSYNEQF
TRBV28	TRBJ2-5	ASSLLSQETQY
TRBV11-1	TRBJ2-5	ASSRGDSKETQY
TRBV7-9	TRBJ2-1	ASSFSSGSSYNEQF
TRBV7-9	TRBJ1-2	ASSVRDRFLHGYT
TRBV29-1	TRBJ1-2	SVGDRDYT
TRBV6-4	TRBJ2-2	ASSRDTGELF
TRBV29-1	TRBJ1-1	NPPRGHRNTEAF
TRBV7-9	TRBJ2-7	ASSLEAGEQY
TRBV7-2	TRBJ1-2	ASSLALGQGGVYGYT
TRBV4-1	TRBJ2-7	ASSQGTDVSYEQY
TRBV4-1	TRBJ1-5	ASSVTVYSQPQH
TRBV5-5	TRBJ1-2	ASSLFGGHYGYT
TRBV29-1	TRBJ2-7	SVLLVNEQY
TRBV9	TRBJ2-2	ASSTRTSGSFRGGELF
TRBV19	TRBJ1-4	ASSIRGGGLF
TRBV6-5	TRBJ1-1	ASSYSEVSGDEAF
TRBV7-9	TRBJ2-5	ASSLTTNQETQY
TRBV7-2	TRBJ1-1	ASSSTRTGEAF
TRBV19	TRBJ2-7	ASSSGTVQVYEQY
TRBV18	TRBJ2-7	ASSPLVTASYSYEQY
TRBV7-9	TRBJ2-3	ASLGGNTDTQY
TRBV6-2/TRBV6-3	TRBJ1-2	ASSSDRGRNGYT
TRBV5-6	TRBJ2-5	ASSLAGTLETQY
TRBV5-5	TRBJ2-3	ASSLSWRESTDTQY
TRBV27	TRBJ2-1	ASSLKATSYNEQF
TRBV7-8	TRBJ1-4	ASSQHEKLF